The present T cell receptor beta chain was sequenced within a study of PD-1 blockade in classical Hodgkin lymphoma. Study-wide results and caveats: Patients excluded were those beginning nivolumab under 1 year after ASCT. Newly diagnosed patients and complete responders had comparable diversity at baseline. It was CD4+ TCR diversity, not CD8+, that rose significantly by C4D1. Possibly reflecting disease activity or prior therapy, repertoire differences have causes that remain undefined.

This clone occurred a few times. The antigen is not known. Between the trimmed V and J ends, which lost 5 bases and 10 bases, there was a span of 9 bases. This CDR3 spans 11 amino acids. Germline V gene data show CDR1 as LNHDA and CDR2 as SQIVND (reference sequence). Each and every patient relapsed after autologous stem cell transplantation, and patients got differing brentuximab vedotin exposure. This table comes from immunoSEQ multiplex PCR, and its TCRdb copy is limited to in-frame clones, with some not included. The data show approximately 34,000 clones, roughly four fifths seen once. The TCR comes from a human donor with classical Hodgkin lymphoma. The V call is TRBV19, the J call TRBJ2-1; the D is unclear. Sequencing was performed on peripheral blood mononuclear cells (PBMCs), taken at baseline. The chain's CDR3 is CASSLYVEQFF. CDR3 DNA sequence: TGTGCCAGTAGTCTTTATGTGGAGCAGTTCTTC.